This TCR beta chain stems from a study of blood T cell repertoires in COVID-19. This clone has just a few counts. The V end was cut by 5 bases, the J end by 4 bases, with 12 bases between. CDR3 length: 13 amino acids. CDR1 is SGHDN, CDR2 FVKESK, per germline. Seattle cases were enrolled at active infection and followed longitudinally. In the original processing: Reference gene primer amplification gave nucleated cell count estimates. The table came from immunoSEQ multiplex PCR; TCRdb's copy has only in-frame clones and leaves some out. V, J and clone size derive from that table, while D and trimming were established from the DNA sequence. The sample has about 130,000 clones, 70% to 80% seen once.

The material sequenced was peripheral blood. The chain couples TRBV14 to TRBJ2-7; D is undetermined. The TCR originated in a woman in her 70s with COVID-19, enrolled during active disease. The CDR3 DNA reads as TGTGCCAGCAGCGAACAGCCGATATACGAGCAGTACTTC. Residues: CASSEQPIYEQYF.